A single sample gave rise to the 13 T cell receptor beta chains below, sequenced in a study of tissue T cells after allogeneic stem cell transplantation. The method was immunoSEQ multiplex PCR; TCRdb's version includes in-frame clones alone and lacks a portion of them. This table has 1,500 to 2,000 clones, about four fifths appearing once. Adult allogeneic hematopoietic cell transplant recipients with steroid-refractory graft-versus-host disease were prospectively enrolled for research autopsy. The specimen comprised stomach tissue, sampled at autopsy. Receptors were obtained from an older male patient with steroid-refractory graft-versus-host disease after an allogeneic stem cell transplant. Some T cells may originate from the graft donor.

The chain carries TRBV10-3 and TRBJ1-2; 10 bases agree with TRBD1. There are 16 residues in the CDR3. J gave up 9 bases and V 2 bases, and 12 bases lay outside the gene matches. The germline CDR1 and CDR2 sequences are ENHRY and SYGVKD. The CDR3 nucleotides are TGTGCCATCAGTGAGAGTTCTATGACAGGGGGCGAAAGCTACACCTTC. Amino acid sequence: CAISESSMTGGESYTF.

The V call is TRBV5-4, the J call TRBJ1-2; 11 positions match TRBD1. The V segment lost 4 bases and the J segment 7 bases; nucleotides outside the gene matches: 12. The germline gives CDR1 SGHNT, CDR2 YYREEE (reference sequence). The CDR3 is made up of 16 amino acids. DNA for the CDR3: TGTGCCAGCAGCGACCGGGGACAGGGGGTAGTTGGTGGCTACACCTTC. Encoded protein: CASSDRGQGVVGGYTF.

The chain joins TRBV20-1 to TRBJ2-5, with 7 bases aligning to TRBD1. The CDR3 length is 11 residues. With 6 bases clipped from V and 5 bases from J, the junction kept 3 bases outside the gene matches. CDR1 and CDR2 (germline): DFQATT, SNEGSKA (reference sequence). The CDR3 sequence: CSALGQETQYF. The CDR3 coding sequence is TGCAGTGCACTGGGACAGGAGACCCAGTACTTC.

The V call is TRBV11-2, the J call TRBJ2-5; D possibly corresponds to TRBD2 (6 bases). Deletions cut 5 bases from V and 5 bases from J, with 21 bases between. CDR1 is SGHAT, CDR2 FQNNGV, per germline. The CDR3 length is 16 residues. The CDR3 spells CASSDHNGGGRETQYF. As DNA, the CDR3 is TGTGCCAGCAGCGACCACAATGGGGGTGGGAGGGAGACCCAGTACTTC.

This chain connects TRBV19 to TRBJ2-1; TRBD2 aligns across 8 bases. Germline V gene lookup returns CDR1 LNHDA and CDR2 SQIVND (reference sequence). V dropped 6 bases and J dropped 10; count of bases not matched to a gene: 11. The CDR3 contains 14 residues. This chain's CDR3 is CASRLSGGGEEQFF. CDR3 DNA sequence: TGTGCCAGTAGGCTTTCGGGGGGGGGCGAAGAGCAGTTCTTC.

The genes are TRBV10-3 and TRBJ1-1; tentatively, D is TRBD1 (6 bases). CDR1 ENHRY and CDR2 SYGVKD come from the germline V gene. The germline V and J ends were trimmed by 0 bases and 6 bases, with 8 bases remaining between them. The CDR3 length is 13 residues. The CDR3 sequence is CAISESGGPEAFF. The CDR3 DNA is TGTGCCATCAGTGAGTCCGGGGGCCCTGAAGCTTTCTTT.

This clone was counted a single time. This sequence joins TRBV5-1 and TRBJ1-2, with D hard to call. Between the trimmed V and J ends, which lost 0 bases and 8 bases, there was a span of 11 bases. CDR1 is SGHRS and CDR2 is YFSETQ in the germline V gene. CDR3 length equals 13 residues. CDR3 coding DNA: TGCGCCAGCAGCTTGGTCCCAGACTCGGGCTACACCTTC. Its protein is CASSLVPDSGYTF.

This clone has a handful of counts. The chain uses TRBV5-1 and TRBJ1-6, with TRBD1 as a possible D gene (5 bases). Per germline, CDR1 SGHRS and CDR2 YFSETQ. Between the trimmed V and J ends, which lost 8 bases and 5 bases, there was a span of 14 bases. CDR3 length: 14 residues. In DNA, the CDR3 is TGCGCCAGTCGATGGGGCCAGAATAATTCACCCCTCCACTTT. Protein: CASRWGQNNSPLHF. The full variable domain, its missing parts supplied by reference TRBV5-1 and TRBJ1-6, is KAGVTQTPRYLIKTRGQQVTLSCSPISGHRSVSWYQQTPGQGLQFLFEYFSETQRNKGNFPGRFSGRQFSNSRSEMNVSTLELGDSALYLCASRWGQNNSPLHFGNGTRLTVT.

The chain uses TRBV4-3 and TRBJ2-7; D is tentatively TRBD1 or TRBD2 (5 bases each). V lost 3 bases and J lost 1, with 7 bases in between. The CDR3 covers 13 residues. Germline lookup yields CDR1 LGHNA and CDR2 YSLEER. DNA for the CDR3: TGCGCCAGCAGCCAGGGGGTGTCCTACGAGCAGTACTTC. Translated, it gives CASSQGVSYEQYF.

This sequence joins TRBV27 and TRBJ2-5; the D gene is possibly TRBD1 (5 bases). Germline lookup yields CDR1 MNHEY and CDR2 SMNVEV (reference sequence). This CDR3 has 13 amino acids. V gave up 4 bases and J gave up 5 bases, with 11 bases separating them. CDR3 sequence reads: CASSSRVGETQYF. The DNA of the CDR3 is TGTGCCAGCAGTTCCAGGGTAGGGGAGACCCAGTACTTC.

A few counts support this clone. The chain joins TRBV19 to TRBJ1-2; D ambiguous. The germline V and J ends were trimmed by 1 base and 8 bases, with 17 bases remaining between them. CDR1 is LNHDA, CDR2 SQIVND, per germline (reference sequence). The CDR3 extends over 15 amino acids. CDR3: CASSIAWSGELGYTF. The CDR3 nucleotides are TGTGCCAGTAGTATAGCTTGGAGCGGAGAGCTCGGCTACACCTTC.

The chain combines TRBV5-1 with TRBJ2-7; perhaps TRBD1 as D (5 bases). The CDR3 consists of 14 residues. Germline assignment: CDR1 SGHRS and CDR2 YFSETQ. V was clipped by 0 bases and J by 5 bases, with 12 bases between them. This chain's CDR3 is CASSLVRGGDEQYF. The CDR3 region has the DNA TGCGCCAGCAGCTTGGTAAGGGGCGGCGACGAGCAGTACTTC.

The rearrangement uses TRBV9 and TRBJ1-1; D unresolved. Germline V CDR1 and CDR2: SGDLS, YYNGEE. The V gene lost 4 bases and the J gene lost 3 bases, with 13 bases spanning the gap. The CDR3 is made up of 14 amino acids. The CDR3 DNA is TGTGCCAGCAGCCCCCGGGAAGGATACACTGAAGCTTTCTTT. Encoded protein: CASSPREGYTEAFF.